The 12 T cell receptor beta chains given below trace back to one sample, sequenced in a study of blood T cell repertoires in COVID-19. Only in-frame clones appear in the TCRdb table, and some are missing; sequencing was by immunoSEQ multiplex PCR. The sample holds 73,000 or so clones, around four fifths seen once. The sequencing input was peripheral blood. The receptors were gathered from a man aged 50 to 59 with active COVID-19.

The sample holds one count of this clone. V and J are TRBV14 and TRBJ2-1, with D perhaps matching TRBD2 (7 bases). The CDR3 totals 16 residues. CDR1 and CDR2 from the germline V gene are SGHDN and FVKESK. Trimming cost V 1 base and J 6 bases, with 16 bases left between them. This chain's CDR3 is CASSQAWGGRANEQFF. CDR3 DNA: TGTGCCAGCAGCCAAGCTTGGGGGGGCCGAGCCAATGAGCAGTTCTTC.

This clone was observed many times. The rearrangement uses TRBV30 and TRBJ1-2; D possibly corresponds to TRBD1 (5 bases). V was shortened by 4 bases and J by 12 bases, with 18 bases between the two germline ends. The CDR3 is 12 amino acids. The germline CDR1 and CDR2 sequences are GTSNPN and SVGIG (reference sequence). CDR3 nucleotide sequence: TGTGCCTGGACCCACGGAGTGGCGGGGGACACCTTC. This codes for CAWTHGVAGDTF.

The chain uses TRBV5-5 and TRBJ2-5; 7 nucleotides agree with TRBD1. The CDR3 is 14 amino acids. The germline gives CDR1 SGHKS, CDR2 YYEKEE (reference sequence). Trimming cost V 2 bases and J 5 bases; bases outside gene matches: 6. In DNA form, the CDR3 reads TGTGCCAGCAGCTTAGGGGGCTCAGATGAGACCCAGTACTTC. It encodes CASSLGGSDETQYF.

The count of this clone is one. The chain is built from TRBV7-8 and TRBJ2-2; the D gene is possibly TRBD1 (6 bases). In germline, CDR1 is SGHVS, CDR2 FQNEAQ. The CDR3 contains 15 residues. The ends were cut back, 6 bases at V and 0 bases at J, with 11 bases in the middle. In nucleotides, the CDR3 is TGTGCCAGCAGTCCCGGGACAACGAACACCGGGGAGCTGTTTTTT. Translation gives CASSPGTTNTGELFF.

The J gene is TRBJ2-7, the V gene TRBV6-1, with a tentative D call TRBD1 (6 bases). Germline loops: CDR1 MNHNS, CDR2 SASEGT. The CDR3 consists of 15 residues. Trimming removed 3 bases from V and 2 bases from J, with 14 bases in between. CDR3 nucleotides: TGTGCCAGCAGTGATCACGACAGGCCCACCTACGAGCAGTACTTC. As protein: CASSDHDRPTYEQYF.

The chain carries TRBV9 and TRBJ1-5; D is perhaps TRBD1 (6 bases). Trimming pared 3 bases from V and 0 bases from J, leaving 10 bases between. The germline V gene has CDR1 SGDLS and CDR2 YYNGEE. The CDR3 contains 15 residues. As DNA, the CDR3 is TGTGCCAGCAGCGCCGGGACATATAGCAATCAGCCCCAGCATTTT. Residues: CASSAGTYSNQPQHF.

The chain recombines TRBV5-1 with TRBJ1-1; maybe TRBD1 (5 bases). From germline, CDR1 is SGHRS and CDR2 YFSETQ. V was shortened by 0 bases and J by 4 bases, with 16 bases between the two germline ends. There are 16 residues in the CDR3. CDR3 in DNA: TGCGCCAGCAGCTTGGAACGGGGGACGGGGACCACTGAAGCTTTCTTT. This sequence encodes CASSLERGTGTTEAFF.

In its sample, this clone was seen a few times. This rearrangement joins TRBV16 to TRBJ1-2, with D tentatively TRBD1 (5 bases). From germline, CDR1 is KGHSY and CDR2 FQNENV. The CDR3 is 14 residues long. Trimming cost V 2 bases and J 4 bases, with 11 bases left between them. This CDR3 reads CASSQQGLSYGYTF. The CDR3, as DNA: TGTGCCAGCAGCCAACAGGGACTTAGCTATGGCTACACCTTC.

The chain carries TRBV5-1 and TRBJ2-7; maybe TRBD2 (6 bases). Germline CDR1 is SGHRS and CDR2 is YFSETQ. CDR3 length: 15 residues. V lost 2 bases, J lost 2 bases, and 14 bases lay in between. The CDR3 sequence: CASSFQGGGAYEQYF. For the CDR3, the DNA is TGCGCCAGCAGCTTTCAGGGTGGAGGGGCCTACGAGCAGTACTTC.

V is TRBV7-3 and J is TRBJ1-2; 9 nucleotides align to TRBD1. Germline loops: CDR1 SGHTA, CDR2 FQGTGA. The CDR3 length is 14 residues. With 5 bases clipped from V and 8 bases from J, the junction kept 9 bases outside the gene matches. The CDR3 DNA follows: TGTGCCAGCAGCCCCCAGGGACAGGGTGACGGCTACACCTTC. Translating it yields CASSPQGQGDGYTF. The whole variable domain, remainder taken from reference TRBV7-3 and TRBJ1-2, is GAGVSQTPSNKVTEKGKYVELRCDPISGHTALYWYRQSLGQGPEFLIYFQGTGAADDSGLPNDRFFAVRPEGSVSTLKIQRTERGDSAVYLCASSPQGQGDGYTFGSGTRLTVV.

The chain recombines TRBV2 with TRBJ1-6; D uncertain. V was shortened by 2 bases and J by 0 bases, with 8 bases between the two germline ends. Per the germline V gene, CDR1 is SNHLY and CDR2 is FYNNEI. CDR3 length: 16 amino acids. The CDR3 DNA reads as TGTGCCAGCAGTGAAACGGAGAGCTCCTATAATTCACCCCTCCACTTT. This gives the protein CASSETESSYNSPLHF. Based on the CDR3 plus reference TRBV2 and TRBJ1-6, the full variable domain is EPEVTQTPSHQVTQMGQEVILRCVPISNHLYFYWYRQILGQKVEFLVSFYNNEISEKSEIFDDQFSVERPDGSNFTLKIRSTKLEDSAMYFCASSETESSYNSPLHFGNGTRLTVT.

This chain uses TRBV6-5 with TRBJ2-5, with 11 bases fitting TRBD2. The CDR3 spans 15 residues. In germline, CDR1 is MNHEY, CDR2 SVGAGI. V gave up 7 bases and J gave up 0 bases; unmatched junction bases: 4. CDR3 region: CASKLAGGYQETQYF. CDR3 bases: TGTGCCAGCAAGCTAGCGGGGGGCTACCAAGAGACCCAGTACTTC.